A single T cell receptor beta chain is shown here with its context. Its antigen remains unknown. The data belong to a study of T cell responses to AZD1222 COVID-19 vaccine. Profiling relied on immunoSEQ multiplex PCR, and the TCRdb table lists in-frame clones only, not all of them. The sample gives about 70,000 clones, nearly 90% of which show up once; under 1.5% is in the top ten. V gave up 6 bases and J gave up 3 bases, with 14 bases separating them. The CDR3 loop spans 14 amino acids. Looked up from germline, CDR1 is MNHEY and CDR2 is SVGAGI. Study-level results: It was only a handful of AZD1222 recipients who were seropositive at baseline. Clonal diversity was possibly underestimated; the donors were predominantly white British and more often female. Distributed over spike, vaccine-associated CD4 TCRs predominated at 160-218 and 743-854.

The origin of this receptor is an adult who received the AZD1222 COVID-19 vaccine. The chain joins TRBV6-5 to TRBJ1-2; D is possibly TRBD1 (5 bases). Sequenced here: peripheral blood, sampled 28 days after the second AZD1222 dose. CDR3 amino acids: CASSQNRDDYGYTF. The CDR3 DNA is TGTGCCAGCAGCCAAAACCGGGACGACTATGGCTACACCTTC.